This T cell receptor beta chain was retrieved from a study of T cells in Graves' hyperthyroidism and ophthalmopathy. Stable disease denoted Graves' hyperthyroidism without ophthalmopathy progression within 18 months. This CDR3 contains 13 residues. CDR1 DFQATT and CDR2 SNEGSKA come from the germline V gene (reference sequence). V was trimmed by 3 bases and J by 5 bases, leaving 11 bases between them. The sample holds a few counts of this clonotype. TCR beta CDR3 regions were amplified from RNA transcripts. TCR CDR3 underwent first-round RT-PCR with the HTBI primer set. TCRdb redid the calling of the multiplex PCR reads with MiXCR, one entry per CDR3 protein. The sample has roughly 570,000 distinct CDR3 sequences, less than 20% seen once; the top ten hold approximately 7.4%.

The source of this sequence is a woman aged 30 to 39 with Graves' hyperthyroidism. This chain connects TRBV20-1 to TRBJ1-5; D remains ambiguous. Sequences were obtained from blood. The CDR3 sequence: CSARSGSDQPQHF. In DNA, the CDR3 is TGCAGTGCTAGGTCCGGGTCGGATCAGCCCCAGCATTTT.